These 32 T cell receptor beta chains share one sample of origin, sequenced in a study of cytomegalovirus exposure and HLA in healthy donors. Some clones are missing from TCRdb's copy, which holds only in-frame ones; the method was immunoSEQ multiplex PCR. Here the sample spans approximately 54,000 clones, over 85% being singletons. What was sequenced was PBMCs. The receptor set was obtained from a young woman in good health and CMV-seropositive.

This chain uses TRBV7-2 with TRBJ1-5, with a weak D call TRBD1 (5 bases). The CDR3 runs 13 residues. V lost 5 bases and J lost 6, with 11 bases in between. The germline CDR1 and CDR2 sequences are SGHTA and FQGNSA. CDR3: CASSPGVRQPQHF. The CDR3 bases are TGTGCCAGCAGCCCGGGGGTGCGTCAGCCCCAGCATTTT.

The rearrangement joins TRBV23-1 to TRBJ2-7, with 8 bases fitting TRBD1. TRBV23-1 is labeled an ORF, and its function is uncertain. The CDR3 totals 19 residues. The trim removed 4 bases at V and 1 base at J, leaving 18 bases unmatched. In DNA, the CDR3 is TGCGCCAGCAGTCGGCGGCCGGACAGGGCGCCCCAGACGTCCTACGAGCAGTACTTC. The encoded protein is CASSRRPDRAPQTSYEQYF.

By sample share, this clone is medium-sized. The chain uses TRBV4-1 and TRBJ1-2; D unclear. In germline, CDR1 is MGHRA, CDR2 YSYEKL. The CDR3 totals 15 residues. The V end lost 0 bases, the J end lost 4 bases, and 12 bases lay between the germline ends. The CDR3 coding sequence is TGCGCCAGCAGCCAAGATACCAACCCAGGCTATGGCTACACCTTC. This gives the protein CASSQDTNPGYGYTF.

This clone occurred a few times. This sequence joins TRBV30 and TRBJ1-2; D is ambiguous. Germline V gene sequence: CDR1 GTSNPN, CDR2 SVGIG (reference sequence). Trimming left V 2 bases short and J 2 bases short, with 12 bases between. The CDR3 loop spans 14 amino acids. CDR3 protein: CAWSPNGVNYGYTF. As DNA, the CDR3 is TGTGCCTGGAGTCCCAACGGGGTGAACTATGGCTACACCTTC.

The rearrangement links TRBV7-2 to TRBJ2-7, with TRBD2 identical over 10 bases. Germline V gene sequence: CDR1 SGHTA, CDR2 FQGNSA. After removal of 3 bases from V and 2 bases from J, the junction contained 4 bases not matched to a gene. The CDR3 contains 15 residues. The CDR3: CASSFTSGGAYEQYF. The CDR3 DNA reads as TGTGCCAGCAGCTTCACCAGCGGGGGGGCCTACGAGCAGTACTTC.

CDR3 bases: TGTGCCAGCAGACTAGCGGGGGTCTACGAGCAGTACTTC. Encoded protein: CASRLAGVYEQYF. The rearrangement links TRBV6-1 to TRBJ2-7; 11 nucleotides match TRBD2. Germline V gene sequence: CDR1 MNHNS, CDR2 SASEGT. The CDR3 totals 13 residues. The V and J ends lost 6 bases and 3 bases, in that order; junction bases with no gene match: 1.

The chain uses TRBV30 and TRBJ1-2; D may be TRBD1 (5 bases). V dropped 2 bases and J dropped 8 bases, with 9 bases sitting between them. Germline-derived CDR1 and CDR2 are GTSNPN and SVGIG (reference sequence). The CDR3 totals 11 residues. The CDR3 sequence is CAWSLQDGYTF. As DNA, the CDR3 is TGTGCCTGGAGTTTACAGGACGGCTACACCTTC.

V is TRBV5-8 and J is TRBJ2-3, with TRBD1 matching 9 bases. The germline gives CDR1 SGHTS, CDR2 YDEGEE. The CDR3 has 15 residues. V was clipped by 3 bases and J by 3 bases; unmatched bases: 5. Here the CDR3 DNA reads TGTGCCAGCAGCTCCGGGACAGGGATAACAGATACGCAGTATTTT. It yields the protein CASSSGTGITDTQYF.

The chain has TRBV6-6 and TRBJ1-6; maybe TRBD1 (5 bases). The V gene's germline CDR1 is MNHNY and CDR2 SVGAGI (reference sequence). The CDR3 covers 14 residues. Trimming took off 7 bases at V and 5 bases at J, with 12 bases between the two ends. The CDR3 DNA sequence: TGTGCCAGCACCTTCCGACAGCATAATTCACCCCTCCACTTT. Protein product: CASTFRQHNSPLHF.

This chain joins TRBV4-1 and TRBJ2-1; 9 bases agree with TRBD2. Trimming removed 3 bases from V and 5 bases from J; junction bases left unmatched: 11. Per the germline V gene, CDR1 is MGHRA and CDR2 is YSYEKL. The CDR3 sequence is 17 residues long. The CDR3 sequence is CASSHSGAGGLDNEQFF. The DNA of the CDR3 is TGCGCCAGCAGCCATAGCGGGGCGGGGGGGCTAGACAATGAGCAGTTCTTC.

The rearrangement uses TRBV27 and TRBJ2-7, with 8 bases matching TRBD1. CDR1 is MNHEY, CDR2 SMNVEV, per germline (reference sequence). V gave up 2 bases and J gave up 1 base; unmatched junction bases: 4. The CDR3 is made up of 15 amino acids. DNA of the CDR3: TGTGCCAGCAGTTTAGGACAGGGCCTTTCCTACGAGCAGTACTTC. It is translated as CASSLGQGLSYEQYF.

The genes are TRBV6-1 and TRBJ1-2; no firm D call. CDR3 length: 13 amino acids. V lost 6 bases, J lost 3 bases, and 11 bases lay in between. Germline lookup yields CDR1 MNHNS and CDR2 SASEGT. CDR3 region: CASRATYDYGYTF. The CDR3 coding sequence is TGTGCCAGCAGGGCGACATATGACTATGGCTACACCTTC.

The CDR3 region has the DNA TGTGCCAGCAGTGAACATGACAGGGTGATGAACACTGAAGCTTTCTTT. Protein product: CASSEHDRVMNTEAFF. The chain joins TRBV25-1 to TRBJ1-1; 7 bases fit TRBD1. The CDR3 is made up of 16 amino acids. Trimming at V came to 2 bases and at J to 0 bases, leaving 6 bases not matched to a gene. Germline V lookup: CDR1 MGHDK, CDR2 SYGVNS.

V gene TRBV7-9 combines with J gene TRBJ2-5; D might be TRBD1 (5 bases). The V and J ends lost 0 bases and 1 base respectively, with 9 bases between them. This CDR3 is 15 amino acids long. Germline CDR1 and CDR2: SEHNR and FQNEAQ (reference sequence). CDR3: CASSLAPDSQETQYF. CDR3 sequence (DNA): TGTGCCAGCAGCTTAGCGCCCGACAGCCAAGAGACCCAGTACTTC.

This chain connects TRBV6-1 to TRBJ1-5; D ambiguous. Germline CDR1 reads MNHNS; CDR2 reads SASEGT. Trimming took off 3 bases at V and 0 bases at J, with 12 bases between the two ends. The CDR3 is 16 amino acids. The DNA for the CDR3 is TGTGCCAGCAGTGATCACGGGAGCTATAGCAATCAGCCCCAGCATTTT. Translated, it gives CASSDHGSYSNQPQHF.

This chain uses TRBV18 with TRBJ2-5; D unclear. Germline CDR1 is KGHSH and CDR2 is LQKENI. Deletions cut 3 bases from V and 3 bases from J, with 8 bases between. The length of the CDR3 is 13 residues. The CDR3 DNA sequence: TGTGCCAGCTCACCGCTAGAAAAAGAGACCCAGTACTTC. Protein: CASSPLEKETQYF.

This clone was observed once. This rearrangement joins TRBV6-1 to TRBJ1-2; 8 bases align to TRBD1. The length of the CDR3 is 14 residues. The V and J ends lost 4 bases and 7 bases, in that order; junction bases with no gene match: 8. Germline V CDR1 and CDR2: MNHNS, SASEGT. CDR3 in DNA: TGTGCCAGCAGTGCGCCAAAGACAGGGGCTGGCTACACCTTC. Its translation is CASSAPKTGAGYTF.

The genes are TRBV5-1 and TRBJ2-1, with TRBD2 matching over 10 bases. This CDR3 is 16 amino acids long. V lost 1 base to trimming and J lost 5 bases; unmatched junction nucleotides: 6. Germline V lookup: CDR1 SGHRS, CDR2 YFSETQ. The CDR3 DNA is TGCGCCAGCAGCTTGTCCCTAGCGGGGGCGAACAATGAGCAGTTCTTC. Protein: CASSLSLAGANNEQFF.

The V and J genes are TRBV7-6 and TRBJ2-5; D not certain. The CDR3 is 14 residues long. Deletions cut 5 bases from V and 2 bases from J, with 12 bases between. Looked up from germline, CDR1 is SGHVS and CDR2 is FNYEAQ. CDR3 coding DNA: TGTGCCAGCAGCCAGACAAGTAAACAAGAGACCCAGTACTTC. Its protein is CASSQTSKQETQYF.

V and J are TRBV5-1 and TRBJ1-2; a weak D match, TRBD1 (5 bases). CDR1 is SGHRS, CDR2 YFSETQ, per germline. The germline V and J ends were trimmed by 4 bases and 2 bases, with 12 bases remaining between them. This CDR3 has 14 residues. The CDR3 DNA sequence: TGCGCCAGCAGCACCTCGCCAGGGAACTATGGCTACACCTTC. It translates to CASSTSPGNYGYTF.

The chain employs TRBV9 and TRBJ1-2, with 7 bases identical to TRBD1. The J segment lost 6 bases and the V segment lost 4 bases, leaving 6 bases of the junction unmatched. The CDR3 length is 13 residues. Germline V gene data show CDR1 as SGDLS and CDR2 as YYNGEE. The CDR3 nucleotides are TGTGCCAGCAGCAGAGACAGGGAGCATGGCTACACCTTC. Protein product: CASSRDREHGYTF.

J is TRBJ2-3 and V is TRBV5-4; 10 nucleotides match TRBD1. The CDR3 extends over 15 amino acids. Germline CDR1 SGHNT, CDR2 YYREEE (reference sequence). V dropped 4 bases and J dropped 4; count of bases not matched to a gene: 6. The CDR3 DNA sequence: TGTGCCAGCAGCCGGACAGGGGGTGATGCAGATACGCAGTATTTT. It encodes CASSRTGGDADTQYF.

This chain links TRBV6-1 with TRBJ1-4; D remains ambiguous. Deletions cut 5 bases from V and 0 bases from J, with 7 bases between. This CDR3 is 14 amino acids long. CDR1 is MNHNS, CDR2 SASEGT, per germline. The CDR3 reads CASSNSATNEKLFF. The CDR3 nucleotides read TGTGCCAGCAGTAATTCTGCAACTAATGAAAAACTGTTTTTT.

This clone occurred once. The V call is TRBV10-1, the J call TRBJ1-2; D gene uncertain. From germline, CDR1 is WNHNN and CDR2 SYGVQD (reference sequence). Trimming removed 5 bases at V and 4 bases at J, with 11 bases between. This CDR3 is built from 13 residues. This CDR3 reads CASSMGGVYGYTF. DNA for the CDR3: TGCGCCAGCAGTATGGGCGGGGTCTATGGCTACACCTTC.

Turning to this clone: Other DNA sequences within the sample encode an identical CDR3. CDR3 in amino acids: CASSLDSSTDTQYF. The CDR3 DNA reads TGCGCCAGCAGCTTAGACTCTAGCACAGATACGCAGTATTTT. The chain is built from TRBV5-1 and TRBJ2-3; D is unresolved. Trimming stripped 2 bases from V and 0 bases from J, with 7 bases between. Germline CDR1 reads SGHRS; CDR2 reads YFSETQ. CDR3 length equals 14 residues.

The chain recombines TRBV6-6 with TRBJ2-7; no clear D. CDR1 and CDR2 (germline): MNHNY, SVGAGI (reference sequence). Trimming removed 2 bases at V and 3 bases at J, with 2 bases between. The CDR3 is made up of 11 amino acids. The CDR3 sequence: CASSYLYEQYF. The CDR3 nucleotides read TGTGCCAGCAGTTACCTCTACGAGCAGTACTTC.

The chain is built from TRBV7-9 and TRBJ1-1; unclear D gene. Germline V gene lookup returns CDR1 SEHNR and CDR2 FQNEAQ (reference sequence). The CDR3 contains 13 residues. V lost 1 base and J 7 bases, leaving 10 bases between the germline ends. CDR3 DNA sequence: TGTGCCAGCAGCTTAGGACTACAGAGTGAAGCTTTCTTT. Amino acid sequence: CASSLGLQSEAFF.

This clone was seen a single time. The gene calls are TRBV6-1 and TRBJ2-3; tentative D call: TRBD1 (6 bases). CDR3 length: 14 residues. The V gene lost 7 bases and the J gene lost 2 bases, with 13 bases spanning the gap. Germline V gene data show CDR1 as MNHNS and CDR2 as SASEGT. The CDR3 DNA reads TGTGCCAGCACCACGGGACACGACACAGATACGCAGTATTTT. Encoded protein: CASTTGHDTDTQYF.

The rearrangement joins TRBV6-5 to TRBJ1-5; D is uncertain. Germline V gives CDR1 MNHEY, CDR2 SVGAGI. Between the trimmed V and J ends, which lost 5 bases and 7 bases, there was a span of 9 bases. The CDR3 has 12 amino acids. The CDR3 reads CASSLPLQPQHF. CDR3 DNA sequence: TGTGCCAGCAGTCTACCTCTCCAGCCCCAGCATTTT.

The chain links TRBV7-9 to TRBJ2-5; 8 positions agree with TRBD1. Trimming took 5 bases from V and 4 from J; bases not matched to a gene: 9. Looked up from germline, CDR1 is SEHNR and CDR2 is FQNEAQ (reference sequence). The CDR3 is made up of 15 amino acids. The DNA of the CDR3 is TGTGCCAGCAGCATGGGACAGGCCTTAGGAGAGACCCAGTACTTC. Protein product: CASSMGQALGETQYF. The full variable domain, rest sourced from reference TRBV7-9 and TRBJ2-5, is DTGVSQNPRHKITKRGQNVTFRCDPISEHNRLYWYRQTLGQGPEFLTYFQNEAQLEKSRLLSDRFSAERPKGSFSTLEIQRTEQGDSAMYLCASSMGQALGETQYFGPGTRLLVL.

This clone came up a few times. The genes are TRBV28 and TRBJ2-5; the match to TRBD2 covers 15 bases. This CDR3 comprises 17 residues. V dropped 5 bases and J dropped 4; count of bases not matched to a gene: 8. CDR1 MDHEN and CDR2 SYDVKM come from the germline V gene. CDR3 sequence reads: CASSPWTSGGAGETQYF. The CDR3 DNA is TGTGCCAGCAGTCCCTGGACTAGCGGGGGGGCCGGAGAGACCCAGTACTTC.

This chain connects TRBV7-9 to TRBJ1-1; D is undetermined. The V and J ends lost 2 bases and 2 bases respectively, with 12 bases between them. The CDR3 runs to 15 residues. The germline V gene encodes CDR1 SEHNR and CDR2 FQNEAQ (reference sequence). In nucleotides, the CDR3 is TGTGCCAGCAGCTTAAGTGGAGGTAGAAACACTGAAGCTTTCTTT. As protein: CASSLSGGRNTEAFF.